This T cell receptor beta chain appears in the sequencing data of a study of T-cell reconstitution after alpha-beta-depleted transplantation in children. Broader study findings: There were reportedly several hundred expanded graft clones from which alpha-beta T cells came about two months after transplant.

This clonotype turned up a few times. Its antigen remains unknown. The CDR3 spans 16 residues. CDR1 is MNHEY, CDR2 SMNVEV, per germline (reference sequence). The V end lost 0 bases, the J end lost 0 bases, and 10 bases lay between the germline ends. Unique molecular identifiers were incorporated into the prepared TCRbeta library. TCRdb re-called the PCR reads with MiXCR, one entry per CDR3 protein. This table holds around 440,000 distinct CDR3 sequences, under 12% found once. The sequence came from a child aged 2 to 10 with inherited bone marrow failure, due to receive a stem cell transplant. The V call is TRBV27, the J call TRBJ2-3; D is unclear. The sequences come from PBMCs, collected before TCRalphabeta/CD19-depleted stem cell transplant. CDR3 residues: CASSLSERPSTDTQYF. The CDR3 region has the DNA TGTGCCAGCAGTTTATCAGAGCGACCTAGCACAGATACGCAGTATTTT.